Shown below are 25 T cell receptor beta chains from a single sample sequenced in a study of cytomegalovirus exposure and HLA in healthy donors. A multiplex PCR was run with 60 Vbeta primers and 13 Jbeta primers. TCRdb keeps only in-frame clones here, not all; method: immunoSEQ multiplex PCR. In the table there are around 160,000 clones, 80% to 85% of which are singletons. Specimen: PBMCs. These receptors came from a man aged 45-65 years in good health and CMV-seropositive.

The chain has TRBV6-5 and TRBJ2-7; the D gene is possibly TRBD1 (5 bases). V was trimmed by 2 bases and J by 1 base, leaving 12 bases between them. CDR1 MNHEY and CDR2 SVGAGI come from the germline V gene. This CDR3 has 15 amino acids. The CDR3 region is CASSYRGTSSYEQYF. In DNA form, the CDR3 reads TGTGCCAGCAGTTACAGGGGCACAAGTTCCTACGAGCAGTACTTC.

The chain couples TRBV6-5 to TRBJ2-3, with 12 bases fitting TRBD1. CDR1 and CDR2 from the germline V gene are MNHEY and SVGAGI. The CDR3 has 16 amino acids. V lost 2 bases, J lost 4 bases, and 4 bases stayed unmatched. The CDR3 DNA is TGTGCCAGCAGTTACGACCGGGACAGGGGGCCAGATACGCAGTATTTT. Encoded protein: CASSYDRDRGPDTQYF.

The chain couples TRBV6-4 to TRBJ2-2, with 11 bases that match TRBD2. The junction had 8 bases not matched to a gene; V was cut back by 9 bases and J by 5 bases. Looked up from germline, CDR1 is MRHNA and CDR2 is SNTAGT. This CDR3 comprises 15 residues. DNA for the CDR3: TGTGCCAGGTATCTAGCGGGGGGATATACCGGGGAGCTGTTTTTT. This codes for CARYLAGGYTGELFF.

The chain links TRBV6-5 to TRBJ1-4; D remains ambiguous. Trimming removed 2 bases from V and 5 bases from J, with 15 bases in between. The germline V gene encodes CDR1 MNHEY and CDR2 SVGAGI. This CDR3 has 16 amino acids. The CDR3 bases are TGTGCCAGCAGTTACGCTACCCCCACAGTAAATGAAAAACTGTTTTTT. Amino acid sequence: CASSYATPTVNEKLFF.

V usage is TRBV7-8 and J usage is TRBJ1-1; 9 bases are shared with TRBD1. Germline trimming cut 4 bases from V and 0 bases from J; bases unmatched to any gene: 9. CDR3 length equals 17 residues. Germline values: CDR1 SGHVS, CDR2 FQNEAQ. This CDR3 is CASSWGQGLLLNTEAFF. The CDR3 DNA reads TGTGCCAGCAGCTGGGGACAGGGCCTTCTCCTGAACACTGAAGCTTTCTTT. Full variable domain (remainder filled in from reference TRBV7-8 and TRBJ1-1): GAGVSQSPRYKVAKRGQDVALRCDPISGHVSLFWYQQALGQGPEFLTYFQNEAQLDKSGLPSDRFFAERPEGSVSTLKIQRTQQEDSAVYLCASSWGQGLLLNTEAFFGQGTRLTVV.

The rearrangement uses TRBV7-3 and TRBJ1-2; D gene unclear. Trimming removed 0 bases at V and 4 bases at J, with 9 bases between. The germline V gene has CDR1 SGHTA and CDR2 FQGTGA. CDR3 length: 14 residues. CDR3 sequence: CASSLTAAGYGYTF. CDR3 bases: TGTGCCAGCAGCTTAACGGCGGCGGGCTATGGCTACACCTTC.

Concerning this clone: Other DNA sequences in this sample translate to the same CDR3. The rearrangement joins TRBV29-1 to TRBJ1-3, with a possible D match to TRBD1 (5 bases). Germline loops: CDR1 SQVTM, CDR2 ANQGSEA. This CDR3 comprises 13 residues. Trimming left V 6 bases short and J 4 bases short, with 13 bases between. The CDR3 region is CSVVTARGNTIYF. In DNA form, the CDR3 reads TGCAGCGTCGTGACAGCAAGGGGAAACACCATATATTTT.

The rearrangement links TRBV5-4 to TRBJ1-1; TRBD1 is a possible D gene (5 bases). Germline CDR1 reads SGHNT; CDR2 reads YYREEE (reference sequence). CDR3 length: 13 amino acids. Trimming removed 5 bases from V and 5 bases from J, with 13 bases in between. CDR3 in amino acids: CASSPWGRTEAFF. The CDR3 nucleotides read TGTGCCAGCAGTCCGTGGGGGAGGACTGAAGCTTTCTTT.

Of note for this clone: The sample contains more than one DNA sequence encoding this CDR3. The chain links TRBV7-8 to TRBJ1-1; D is perhaps TRBD1 (5 bases). Per germline, CDR1 SGHVS and CDR2 FQNEAQ. The CDR3 is made up of 13 amino acids. V was clipped by 4 bases and J by 1 base, with 7 bases between them. CDR3: CASSSGGNTEAFF. CDR3 nucleotides: TGTGCCAGCAGCTCCGGGGGGAACACTGAAGCTTTCTTT.

Only one count was recorded for this clone. At one of its ends the junction is not consistent with the germline gene, which may arise from a read error. This chain uses TRBV7-9 with TRBJ1-6; maybe TRBD1 (6 bases). The CDR3 covers 19 residues. Per the germline V gene, CDR1 is SEHNR and CDR2 is FQNEAQ (reference sequence). CDR3 coding DNA: TGTTCCAGCAGCCCGCCGGGACAACCAAAAAGCTCCTATAATTCACCCCTCCACTTT. This encodes CSSSPPGQPKSSYNSPLHF.

This clone was counted between two and nine times. This chain uses TRBV5-4 with TRBJ1-2; TRBD1 matches 7 bases. CDR1 and CDR2 (germline): SGHNT, YYREEE (reference sequence). The CDR3 sequence is 13 residues long. The V gene end was trimmed by 1 base and the J gene end by 6 bases; junction bases not matched to a gene: 3. The CDR3 coding sequence is TGTGCCAGCAGCTTGAGGGACAGTGATGGCTACACCTTC. This translates into CASSLRDSDGYTF.

The genes are TRBV15 and TRBJ2-7; D is unclear. Between the trimmed V and J ends, which lost 1 base and 2 bases, there was a span of 9 bases. The germline CDR1 and CDR2 sequences are LNHNV and YYDKDF (reference sequence). The CDR3 covers 14 residues. The CDR3 DNA reads TGTGCCACCAGCAGAGTGAGCCCTACCTACGAGCAGTACTTC. Translating it yields CATSRVSPTYEQYF.

The rearrangement links TRBV4-1 to TRBJ1-1, with D possibly matching TRBD1 (6 bases). This CDR3 has 15 amino acids. The germline V gene has CDR1 MGHRA and CDR2 YSYEKL. Trimming shortened V by 1 base and J by 6 bases, and 15 bases separated the two germline ends. In DNA form, the CDR3 reads TGCGCCAGCAGCCAAGTTTTACAGGGAGTCGCTGAAGCTTTCTTT. Translated, it gives CASSQVLQGVAEAFF.

The chain recombines TRBV25-1 with TRBJ2-5, with a tentative D call TRBD1 (6 bases). The V gene's germline CDR1 is MGHDK and CDR2 SYGVNS. The CDR3 is 15 residues long. Trimming removed 5 bases at V and 3 bases at J, with 16 bases between. Written as DNA, the CDR3 is TGTGCCAGCAGTTCCGGGACACTAGAAGAAGAGACCCAGTACTTC. Protein sequence: CASSSGTLEEETQYF.

In this sample, this clone turned up once. CDR3 residues: CATSRNLGTGGADTQYF. In nucleotides, the CDR3 is TGTGCCACCAGCAGAAACCTGGGGACAGGGGGTGCAGATACGCAGTATTTT. The genes are TRBV15 and TRBJ2-3; 11 nucleotides agree with TRBD1. CDR1 is LNHNV and CDR2 is YYDKDF in the germline V gene (reference sequence). The CDR3 runs 17 residues. V lost 2 bases to trimming and J lost 4 bases; unmatched junction nucleotides: 8. The whole variable domain, filled in from reference TRBV15 and TRBJ2-3, reads DAMVIQNPRYQVTQFGKPVTLSCSQTLNHNVMYWYQQKSSQAPKLLFHYYDKDFNNEADTPDNFQSRRPNTSFCFLDIRSPGLGDTAMYLCATSRNLGTGGADTQYFGPGTRLTVL.

The chain joins TRBV7-9 to TRBJ2-1; 13 nucleotides align to TRBD2. Germline-derived CDR1 and CDR2 are SEHNR and FQNEAQ (reference sequence). The ends lost 0 bases at V and 9 bases at J; junction bases unmatched: 2. This CDR3 spans 15 amino acids. The CDR3 DNA reads TGTGCCAGCAGCTTAGCGGGACTAGCGGGAACTGAGCAGTTCTTC. Its translation is CASSLAGLAGTEQFF. Drawing the rest from reference TRBV7-9 and TRBJ2-1, the complete variable domain is DTGVSQNPRHKITKRGQNVTFRCDPISEHNRLYWYRQTLGQGPEFLTYFQNEAQLEKSRLLSDRFSAERPKGSFSTLEIQRTEQGDSAMYLCASSLAGLAGTEQFFGPGTRLTVL.

The chain is built from TRBV4-1 and TRBJ1-2; 11 positions agree with TRBD1. Germline CDR1 and CDR2: MGHRA and YSYEKL. With 4 bases clipped from V and 0 bases from J, the junction kept 1 base outside the gene matches. The length of the CDR3 is 15 residues. CDR3 loop: CASSPGQGANYGYTF. DNA for the CDR3: TGCGCCAGCAGCCCGGGACAGGGGGCTAACTATGGCTACACCTTC.

This clone was detected a few times. The chain couples TRBV7-9 to TRBJ2-7, with 7 positions matching TRBD1. The CDR3 consists of 13 residues. Germline assignment: CDR1 SEHNR and CDR2 FQNEAQ (reference sequence). V lost 4 bases to trimming and J lost 2 bases; unmatched junction nucleotides: 2. CDR3 sequence reads: CASSSGQTYEQYF. The CDR3 coding sequence is TGTGCCAGCAGCTCGGGACAGACCTACGAGCAGTACTTC.

This CDR3 is CASSSLAGGTSEQYF. The DNA for the CDR3 is TGTGCCAGCAGTTCCTTAGCGGGGGGGACCTCCGAGCAGTACTTC. The chain carries TRBV6-5 and TRBJ2-7; 11 bases align to TRBD2. Losses at the gene ends were 4 bases for V and 6 bases for J; bases not matched to a gene: 8. The germline V gene encodes CDR1 MNHEY and CDR2 SVGAGI. The CDR3 has 15 residues.

This chain links TRBV4-1 with TRBJ2-5; 7 bases align to TRBD1. The end of the DNA is better explained by TRBJ2-7, so the J call may be wrong. CDR1 is MGHRA and CDR2 is YSYEKL in the germline V gene. The CDR3 loop spans 15 amino acids. CDR3 in amino acids: CASSQGRQGAYEQYF. Here the CDR3 DNA reads TGCGCCAGCAGCCAAGGGCGACAGGGAGCCTACGAGCAGTACTTC.

This chain connects TRBV19 to TRBJ2-2; TRBD2 matches 10 bases. This CDR3 is built from 16 residues. The germline gives CDR1 LNHDA, CDR2 SQIVND (reference sequence). Unmatched junction bases numbered 10, after V lost 6 bases and J lost 6 bases. The CDR3 bases are TGTGCCAGTAGCCTGGGTGCCAGCGGGAGGGCCGGGGAGCTGTTTTTT. It translates to CASSLGASGRAGELFF.

The sample holds one count of this clone. The chain has TRBV7-8 and TRBJ2-7; 10 positions agree with TRBD1. The CDR3 consists of 16 residues. V lost 2 bases to trimming and J lost 2 bases; unmatched junction nucleotides: 6. Germline CDR1 and CDR2: SGHVS and FQNEAQ. The DNA for the CDR3 is TGTGCCAGCAGCTTACGAGGACAGGGGGGGACCTACGAGCAGTACTTC. Amino acids: CASSLRGQGGTYEQYF.

The chain recombines TRBV5-1 with TRBJ2-7; D perhaps matches TRBD2 (5 bases). CDR3 size: 12 residues. Germline V CDR1 and CDR2: SGHRS, YFSETQ. V was clipped by 2 bases and J by 6 bases, with 9 bases between them. The CDR3: CASSFTGFEQYF. As DNA, the CDR3 is TGCGCCAGCAGCTTTACGGGATTCGAGCAGTACTTC.

The V call is TRBV19, the J call TRBJ2-1, with D possibly being TRBD2 (6 bases). The CDR3 is made up of 14 amino acids. Germline CDR1 reads LNHDA; CDR2 reads SQIVND (reference sequence). Deletions cut 3 bases from V and 8 bases from J, with 14 bases between. CDR3 nucleotides: TGTGCCAGTAGTATTCGGCCGGCGGGGCATGAGCAGTTCTTC. It encodes CASSIRPAGHEQFF. The full variable domain, with the rest looked up from reference TRBV19 and TRBJ2-1, is DGGITQSPKYLFRKEGQNVTLSCEQNLNHDAMYWYRQDPGQGLRLIYYSQIVNDFQKGDIAEGYSVSREKKESFPLTVTSAQKNPTAFYLCASSIRPAGHEQFFGPGTRLTVL.

The J gene is TRBJ2-2, the V gene TRBV18, with 9 bases identical to TRBD1. There are 15 residues in the CDR3. The germline V gene encodes CDR1 KGHSH and CDR2 LQKENI. Germline trimming cut 7 bases from V and 4 bases from J; bases unmatched to any gene: 7. Here the CDR3 DNA reads TGTGCCAGCTTACCCGGGACAGGGAGCACCGGGGAGCTGTTTTTT. The encoded protein is CASLPGTGSTGELFF.